This TCR beta chain was recovered during a study of T cell responses to AZD1222 COVID-19 vaccine. Whole-study results and caveats: Possibly, clonal diversity was underestimated; donors were largely white British and included more females.

Only in-frame clones appear in the TCRdb table, and some are missing; sequencing was by immunoSEQ multiplex PCR. Of 150,000 to 200,000 clones listed, approximately 90% are singletons. Germline CDR1 reads LNHDA; CDR2 reads SQIVND (reference sequence). The CDR3 contains 16 residues. V was pared by 5 bases and J by 2 bases, with 18 bases between. In regard to this clone: Its antigen is unknown.

Source: peripheral blood, taken 28 days after the second AZD1222 dose. The chain links TRBV19 to TRBJ1-1; D perhaps matches TRBD1 (6 bases). This receptor was identified in an adult who received the AZD1222 COVID-19 vaccine. CDR3 sequence: CASSGAGVESNTEAFF. For the CDR3, the DNA is TGTGCCAGTAGTGGAGCAGGGGTTGAGAGCAACACTGAAGCTTTCTTT.